The T cell receptor (beta chain) under discussion was sequenced for a study of a mutant IDH1 vaccine in newly diagnosed glioma. Study overall: Sex among treated patients split 62.5% male, roughly 38% female; mean age was approximately 40 years. Previous treatment comprised radiotherapy, temozolomide, or both, mostly both.

Time point of the sample: week 35, safety follow-up. With topical imiquimod, each dose of the vaccine consisted of 300 ug of mutant IDH1 20-mer peptide. CDR3 length equals 11 residues. V shed 4 bases and J shed 12 bases, with 13 bases lying between them. Germline V gene data show CDR1 as SQVTM and CDR2 as ANQGSEA. Regarding this clone: What it recognizes is unknown.

Using immunoSEQ multiplex PCR, the repertoire was profiled, and TCRdb retains in-frame clones only, with some absent. Among 53,000 or so clones listed, 79% were seen once. Study observations and caveats: Induction of immune responses by the vaccine occurred in about 95% of patients.

The rearrangement links TRBV29-1 to TRBJ1-5, with unresolved D. The receptor's source is a man aged 40-50 years with glioma. The sequencing here drew on PBMCs, taken from a glioma patient whose treatment included an IDH1 peptide vaccine. CDR3 bases: TGCAGCGTTGGAATTGGGATCTTCCAGCATTTT. This translates into CSVGIGIFQHF.